This T cell receptor (beta chain) was observed in a study of a mutant IDH1 vaccine in newly diagnosed glioma. At the level of the study: The start of vaccination came 4-6 weeks after radiotherapy alone, or with temozolomide cycles. Patients' prior therapy spanned radiotherapy, temozolomide, or both; most underwent both. Study outcomes and limitations: Around 92% of patients showed vaccine-induced immune responses across multiple MHC alleles. Among top peripheral T cell clonotypes, changes seemed unrelated to pseudoprogression.

The time point is: week 11, during vaccination. It was 300 ug of mutant IDH1 20-mer peptide that made up each vaccine dose, given with topical imiquimod. Clones were sequenced by immunoSEQ multiplex PCR, and TCRdb holds only the in-frame ones, with some missing. The table records 25,000 to 35,000 clones, 90% of them present only once. Germline CDR1 reads MNHEY; CDR2 reads SVGAGI. There are 15 residues in the CDR3. V was clipped by 0 bases and J by 3 bases; unmatched bases: 3. About this clone itself: The antigen is undetermined.

This sample comprised PBMCs, obtained from a glioma patient whose treatment included an IDH1 peptide vaccine. The clonotype originates from a man aged 18 to 35 with glioma. The genes are TRBV6-5 and TRBJ2-3, with 7 bases lining up with TRBD1. The CDR3 protein is CASSYSTGITDTQYF. The CDR3, as DNA: TGTGCCAGCAGTTACTCGACAGGGATAACAGATACGCAGTATTTT.